This section outlines one T cell receptor beta chain sequence together with its context. This sample is drawn from a study of spatial heterogeneity in lung cancer. Study details: Averaged across combinations, each unique TCR and UMI pairing appeared more than ten times in raw reads, which were uncorrected.

TCRdb redid the calling of the 5' RACE reads with MiXCR, one entry per CDR3 protein. The sample holds over 50,000 distinct CDR3 sequences, about 6.6% seen once. Regarding time point: sample taken at primary tumor resection. The donor group consisted of roughly 76 patients who had untreated, early-stage non-small cell lung cancer. Without sorting, whole RNA was sequenced from tumor, nontumor lung or frozen PBMC. V shed 0 bases and J 8 bases; nucleotides not matched to a gene: 10. This CDR3 comprises 17 residues. Germline-derived CDR1 and CDR2 are MNHEY and SVGAGI. Sequencing used PBMCs, obtained at surgery. This TCR came from a female donor with early-stage non-small cell lung cancer. The chain combines TRBV6-5 with TRBJ2-1; TRBD2 matches 10 bases. The CDR3 spells CASSYSGVTSGKDEQFF. DNA for the CDR3: TGTGCCAGCAGTTACTCGGGGGTAACTAGCGGGAAAGATGAGCAGTTCTTC.